Each of the 22 T cell receptor beta chains below was sequenced from the same sample in a study of shared clonotypes between healthy human individuals. Only CD45RO-negative cells positively selected for CCR7 counted as naive CD8 cells, so terminally differentiated effector memory CD45RA+ cells were excluded. This table comes from immunoSEQ multiplex PCR, and its TCRdb copy is limited to in-frame clones, with some not included. The sample includes 650,000 to 800,000 clones, around 92% of them seen just once. Sequenced sample: naive CD8+ T cells sorted from blood. These TCRs come from a man aged 25-40 years in good health.

The chain combines TRBV19 with TRBJ2-7; a weak D match, TRBD2 (5 bases). V dropped 3 bases and J dropped 2 bases, with 11 bases sitting between them. The CDR3 has 14 amino acids. The germline gives CDR1 LNHDA, CDR2 SQIVND (reference sequence). The DNA for the CDR3 is TGTGCCAGTAGTATCTTCAGCGGAACCTACGAGCAGTACTTC. Translation: CASSIFSGTYEQYF. Full variable domain (missing parts from reference TRBV19 and TRBJ2-7): DGGITQSPKYLFRKEGQNVTLSCEQNLNHDAMYWYRQDPGQGLRLIYYSQIVNDFQKGDIAEGYSVSREKKESFPLTVTSAQKNPTAFYLCASSIFSGTYEQYFGPGTRLTVT.

This chain's CDR3 is CASSWKQGSYEQYF. CDR3 nucleotide sequence: TGCGCCAGCAGCTGGAAACAGGGATCCTACGAGCAGTACTTC. The chain couples TRBV5-1 to TRBJ2-7; a weak D match, TRBD1 (6 bases). The CDR3 is made up of 14 amino acids. Per germline, CDR1 SGHRS and CDR2 YFSETQ. V was clipped by 3 bases and J by 1 base, with 11 bases between them.

The chain combines TRBV7-9 with TRBJ2-3; D perhaps matches TRBD2 (8 bases). This CDR3 spans 15 amino acids. Per the germline V gene, CDR1 is SEHNR and CDR2 is FQNEAQ (reference sequence). V shed 5 bases and J shed 4 bases, with 16 bases lying between them. The CDR3 DNA reads TGTGCCAGCAGCCCAACGGGAGGGGGCCCAGATACGCAGTATTTT. This gives the protein CASSPTGGGPDTQYF.

The chain carries TRBV2 and TRBJ2-7, with D uncertain. Per germline, CDR1 SNHLY and CDR2 FYNNEI. V lost 5 bases and J lost 0, with 17 bases in between. This CDR3 region has 16 residues. CDR3 nucleotides: TGTGCCAGCAGTATTACGGATAACAGCGTCTCCTACGAGCAGTACTTC. This sequence encodes CASSITDNSVSYEQYF.

The rearrangement links TRBV19 to TRBJ2-3; 9 bases match TRBD1. This CDR3 contains 16 residues. The germline CDR1 and CDR2 sequences are LNHDA and SQIVND (reference sequence). Trimming took 5 bases from V and 3 from J; bases not matched to a gene: 9. The CDR3 region is CASSAQGAYGTDTQYF. In DNA form, the CDR3 reads TGTGCCAGTAGTGCACAGGGGGCATATGGGACAGATACGCAGTATTTT.

CDR3 nucleotide sequence: TGTGCCAGCAGTGCGTTCAAGGAAAAGACCCAGTACTTC. It is translated as CASSAFKEKTQYF. This chain links TRBV2 with TRBJ2-5; D uncertain. CDR3 length: 13 amino acids. CDR1 and CDR2 (germline): SNHLY, FYNNEI. The ends were cut back, 4 bases at V and 6 bases at J, with 12 bases in the middle.

This rearrangement joins TRBV5-1 to TRBJ2-3; 10 bases align to TRBD2. In germline, CDR1 is SGHRS, CDR2 YFSETQ. This CDR3 is 20 amino acids long. The V gene end was trimmed by 0 bases and the J gene end by 3 bases; junction bases not matched to a gene: 16. This CDR3 is CASSLVVAGGQGGRTDTQYF. CDR3 nucleotides: TGCGCCAGCAGCTTGGTAGTAGCGGGAGGCCAAGGGGGCCGAACAGATACGCAGTATTTT.

This clone appeared a single time. This chain uses TRBV27 with TRBJ2-1, with D perhaps matching TRBD1 (5 bases). This CDR3 has 13 residues. V was pared by 4 bases and J by 5 bases, with 9 bases between. Germline V CDR1 and CDR2: MNHEY, SMNVEV (reference sequence). CDR3 in amino acids: CASSWQGNNEQFF. The CDR3 region has the DNA TGTGCCAGCAGTTGGCAGGGAAACAATGAGCAGTTCTTC.

The rearrangement uses TRBV7-9 and TRBJ2-7, with D tentatively TRBD2 (7 bases). The germline V gene encodes CDR1 SEHNR and CDR2 FQNEAQ (reference sequence). Trimming left V 6 bases short and J 6 bases short, with 12 bases between. This CDR3 has 12 amino acids. The CDR3 sequence is CASRPGGGEQYF. DNA of the CDR3: TGTGCCAGCAGACCGGGGGGCGGCGAGCAGTACTTC.

V is TRBV19 and J is TRBJ2-1; D remains unclear. This CDR3 contains 16 residues. In germline, CDR1 is LNHDA, CDR2 SQIVND (reference sequence). The V end lost 1 base, the J end lost 0 bases, and 10 bases lay between the germline ends. As DNA, the CDR3 is TGTGCCAGTAGTATAGTTGGGCAAAGCTCCTACAATGAGCAGTTCTTC. Its translation: CASSIVGQSSYNEQFF.

The gene calls are TRBV29-1 and TRBJ2-5, with D maybe TRBD2 (5 bases). Trimming shortened V by 1 base and J by 5 bases, and 11 bases separated the two germline ends. The CDR3 spans 13 residues. Germline V gene sequence: CDR1 SQVTM, CDR2 ANQGSEA. The CDR3 spells CSVEGEGRETQYF. In nucleotides, the CDR3 is TGCAGCGTTGAAGGTGAGGGCAGGGAGACCCAGTACTTC. Supplemented by reference TRBV29-1 and TRBJ2-5, the full variable domain reads SAVISQKPSRDICQRGTSLTIQCQVDSQVTMMFWYRQQPGQSLTLIATANQGSEATYESGFVIDKFPISRPNLTFSTLTVSNMSPEDSSIYLCSVEGEGRETQYFGPGTRLLVL.

J is TRBJ2-1 and V is TRBV4-1, with 7 positions matching TRBD2. This CDR3 is built from 15 residues. Germline CDR1 and CDR2: MGHRA and YSYEKL. With V trimmed by 7 bases and J by 0 bases, 6 bases remained unmatched. In nucleotides, the CDR3 is TGCGCCAGCACCCCAAGGACTAGCTCCTACAATGAGCAGTTCTTC. Protein product: CASTPRTSSYNEQFF.

This chain connects TRBV27 to TRBJ2-7; 9 bases match TRBD2. The CDR3 consists of 14 residues. The V and J ends lost 5 bases and 4 bases, in that order; junction bases with no gene match: 6. Germline V CDR1 and CDR2: MNHEY, SMNVEV (reference sequence). The CDR3 nucleotides are TGTGCCAGCAGTATATATAGCGGGAGTTACGAGCAGTACTTC. As protein: CASSIYSGSYEQYF.

This clone was seen only once. This chain joins TRBV27 and TRBJ2-7, with D perhaps matching TRBD1 or TRBD2 (5 bases each). Trimming left V 3 bases short and J 5 bases short, with 14 bases between. The CDR3 runs to 14 residues. CDR1 and CDR2 from the germline V gene are MNHEY and SMNVEV (reference sequence). Written as DNA, the CDR3 is TGTGCCAGCAGTTTTCGGTGGGGGTTCGACGAGCAGTACTTC. Translated, it gives CASSFRWGFDEQYF.

V gene TRBV7-9 combines with J gene TRBJ1-4; weak D call: TRBD1 (6 bases). The CDR3 is 18 residues long. Germline V gene lookup returns CDR1 SEHNR and CDR2 FQNEAQ (reference sequence). V was cut by 1 base and J by 4 bases, with 19 bases left in between. In DNA form, the CDR3 reads TGTGCCAGCAGCTTAGAGCCGCTGACAGGTCCTTATAATGAAAAACTGTTTTTT. It specifies CASSLEPLTGPYNEKLFF.

The gene calls are TRBV9 and TRBJ2-5; D remains unclear. The germline gives CDR1 SGDLS, CDR2 YYNGEE. The CDR3 runs 13 residues. Trimming took 5 bases from V and 5 from J, leaving 13 bases between them. CDR3 amino acids: CASSPYVQETQYF. CDR3 bases: TGTGCCAGCAGTCCTTACGTCCAGGAGACCCAGTACTTC.

The chain links TRBV5-1 to TRBJ2-7; maybe TRBD2 (5 bases). Germline V gene lookup returns CDR1 SGHRS and CDR2 YFSETQ. V lost 2 bases to trimming and J lost 5 bases, with 20 bases between them. The CDR3 spans 16 residues. The CDR3 coding sequence is TGCGCCAGCAGCTTATGGAACGCAATGGGAGCGGACGAGCAGTACTTC. Residues: CASSLWNAMGADEQYF.

The chain couples TRBV11-2 to TRBJ2-1, with 9 bases matching TRBD2. This CDR3 region has 17 residues. The ends lost 1 base at V and 4 bases at J; junction bases unmatched: 8. Looked up from germline, CDR1 is SGHAT and CDR2 is FQNNGV. CDR3 sequence (DNA): TGTGCCAGCAGCTTAGGGCCTTCTAGCGGGATATACAATGAGCAGTTCTTC. This gives the protein CASSLGPSSGIYNEQFF.

The chain carries TRBV4-1 and TRBJ2-2; 8 nucleotides agree with TRBD2. J lost 5 bases, V lost 1 base, and 6 bases had no gene match. From germline, CDR1 is MGHRA and CDR2 YSYEKL. This CDR3 comprises 16 residues. CDR3 nucleotides: TGCGCCAGCAGCCAAGTGGTCAGCGGGAGAACCGGGGAGCTGTTTTTT. This encodes CASSQVVSGRTGELFF.

This clone was seen more than once but under ten times. The chain has TRBV28 and TRBJ2-3; 7 positions match TRBD1. The CDR3 has 16 amino acids. Germline CDR1 is MDHEN and CDR2 is SYDVKM. Trimming at V came to 3 bases and at J to 2 bases, leaving 8 bases not matched to a gene. The CDR3 loop is CASSLWGQINTDTQYF. CDR3 sequence (DNA): TGTGCCAGCAGTTTGTGGGGACAGATAAACACAGATACGCAGTATTTT.

The gene calls are TRBV27 and TRBJ2-1; 7 positions match TRBD2. The CDR3 length is 16 residues. V shed 4 bases, J shed 7 bases, and the junction held 13 bases outside the gene matches. Germline loops: CDR1 MNHEY, CDR2 SMNVEV (reference sequence). CDR3 DNA: TGTGCCAGCAGTTCGCGCGGGAGTAGTAGATTAAATGAGCAGTTCTTC. Its translation is CASSSRGSSRLNEQFF.

The J gene is TRBJ1-5, the V gene TRBV19; the match to TRBD1 covers 8 bases. Germline CDR1 reads LNHDA; CDR2 reads SQIVND (reference sequence). The trim removed 10 bases at V and 7 bases at J, leaving 12 bases unmatched. The CDR3 is 14 residues long. CDR3: CATRTGSTMQPQHF. For the CDR3, the DNA is TGTGCCACGAGGACAGGGTCGACCATGCAGCCCCAGCATTTT.